Listed below are T cell receptor beta chains from one sample, sequenced in a study of cytomegalovirus exposure and HLA in healthy donors. Profiling relied on immunoSEQ multiplex PCR, and the TCRdb table lists in-frame clones only, not all of them. The data show approximately 100,000 clones, 80% to 95% seen once. Sequenced material: PBMCs. Receptors originate from a woman aged 30 to 39 in good health and CMV-seropositive. The CDR3 runs from the conserved cysteine through the conserved F or W. A D gene is named only where the DNA matches it firmly. A row's size may be missing; if present it is once, few, many or a size class.

d_gene | j_gene | v_gene | abundance | CDR3nt | CDR3aa
- | TRBJ1-1 | TRBV19 | - | TGTGCCAGTACCTGGGGGGTCGGTGAAGCTTTCTTT | CASTWGVGEAFF
TRBD1 | TRBJ2-2 | TRBV5-4 | - | TGTGCCAGCAGCACACCGGGACAGGGTTTTACCGGGGAGCTGTTTTTT | CASSTPGQGFTGELFF
- | TRBJ1-3 | TRBV9 | - | TGTGCCAGCAGCGTAGGACACGTCTCTGGAAACACCATATATTTT | CASSVGHVSGNTIYF
- | TRBJ1-4 | TRBV28 | - | TGTGCCAGCAGTTTGTTCTTGGGACATCAAAATGAAAAACTGTTTTTT | CASSLFLGHQNEKLFF
- | TRBJ1-1 | TRBV5-8 | once | TGTGCCAGCAACGCTCGGGACTCAAACACTGAAGCTTTCTTT | CASNARDSNTEAFF
TRBD2 | TRBJ2-7 | TRBV5-1 | - | TGCGCCAGCAGCTTGGCGGCACCGGCGGCTAGCGGGTACTACGAGCAGTACTTC | CASSLAAPAASGYYEQYF
TRBD2 | TRBJ2-7 | TRBV13 | - | TGTGCCAGCAGCTTGACGACGGGCGGGGGGACCTACGAGCAGTACTTC | CASSLTTGGGTYEQYF
- | TRBJ2-3 | TRBV5-6 | - | TGTGCCAGCAGCTTCCGGATTAGCGGCGACACAGATACGCAGTATTTT | CASSFRISGDTDTQYF
TRBD2 | TRBJ2-2 | TRBV4-3 | - | TGCGCCAGCAGCAATGCCGGGACTAGTATAACCGGGGAGCTGTTTTTT | CASSNAGTSITGELFF
- | TRBJ2-2 | TRBV6-5 | - | TGTGCCAGCAGTGCGGGACCGAACACCGGGGAGCTGTTTTTT | CASSAGPNTGELFF
- | TRBJ1-2 | TRBV4-3 | - | TGCGCCAGCAGCCAAGAAACAATTGGTAACTATGGCTACACCTTC | CASSQETIGNYGYTF
- | TRBJ1-4 | TRBV7-2 | - | TGTGCCAGCAGCTTAGGGGACTGGAGGGAAAAACTGTTTTTT | CASSLGDWREKLFF